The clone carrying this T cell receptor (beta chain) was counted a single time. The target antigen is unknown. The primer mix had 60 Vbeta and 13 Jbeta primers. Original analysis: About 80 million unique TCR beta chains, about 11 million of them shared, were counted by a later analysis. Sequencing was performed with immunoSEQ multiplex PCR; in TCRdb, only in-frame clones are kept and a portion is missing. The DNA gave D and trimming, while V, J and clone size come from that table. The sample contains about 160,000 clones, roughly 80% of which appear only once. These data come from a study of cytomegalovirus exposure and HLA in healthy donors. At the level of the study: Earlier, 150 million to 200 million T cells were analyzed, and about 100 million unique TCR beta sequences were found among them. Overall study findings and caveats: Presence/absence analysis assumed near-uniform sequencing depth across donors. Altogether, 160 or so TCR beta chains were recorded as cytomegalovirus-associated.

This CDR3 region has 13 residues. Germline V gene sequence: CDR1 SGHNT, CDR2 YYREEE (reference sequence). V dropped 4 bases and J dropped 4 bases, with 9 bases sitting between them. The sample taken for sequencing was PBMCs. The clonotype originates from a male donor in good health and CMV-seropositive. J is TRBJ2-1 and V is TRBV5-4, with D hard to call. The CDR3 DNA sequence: TGTGCCAGCAGCCCCGCTGAGTACAATGAGCAGTTCTTC. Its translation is CASSPAEYNEQFF.